This T cell receptor (beta chain) was captured in a study of blood T cell repertoires in COVID-19. For the study at large: Whether acute or convalescent, the COVID-19 samples came from the United States, Italy and Spain. PBMCs, B-cell-depleted T cells, or T cells were the source of the cDNA or gDNA that made up the material.

The CDR3 sequence is 18 residues long. V was pared by 2 bases and J by 2 bases, with 9 bases of the junction left unmatched. CDR1 MDHEN and CDR2 SYDVKM come from the germline V gene. In the authors' methods: Quantification of nucleated cells was approximated via reference gene primer amplification. Clones were sequenced by immunoSEQ multiplex PCR, and TCRdb holds only the in-frame ones, with some missing. Clonal size and the V and J genes are those of that table, whereas D and trimming came from the DNA. The sample lists about 180,000 clones, just over 85% seen once, with approximately 9% in the top ten. Those enrolled, adults aged 18 to 89 years, came from about two dozen US areas.

Material for sequencing was PBMCs or T cells enriched from blood (not recorded which). This rearrangement joins TRBV28 to TRBJ1-5; 10 positions match TRBD1. This clonotype originated in a woman under 30 who had recovered from COVID-19. The CDR3 sequence: CASSLRTGGNLGNQPQHF. The CDR3 DNA sequence: TGTGCCAGCAGTTTAAGGACAGGGGGGAACCTGGGCAATCAGCCCCAGCATTTT.